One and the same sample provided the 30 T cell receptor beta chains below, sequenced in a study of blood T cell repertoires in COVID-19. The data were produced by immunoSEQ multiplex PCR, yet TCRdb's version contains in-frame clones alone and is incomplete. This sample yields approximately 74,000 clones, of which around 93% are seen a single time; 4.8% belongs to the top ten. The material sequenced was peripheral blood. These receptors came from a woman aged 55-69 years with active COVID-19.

The CDR3: CASSLAGQEAHNEQFF. The CDR3 nucleotides are TGTGCCAGCAGCTTAGCCGGTCAGGAGGCCCACAATGAGCAGTTCTTC. The chain has TRBV7-9 and TRBJ2-1; possibly TRBD2 for D (5 bases). The CDR3 is 16 residues long. The ends were cut back, 0 bases at V and 5 bases at J, with 14 bases in the middle. Germline CDR1 reads SEHNR; CDR2 reads FQNEAQ (reference sequence).

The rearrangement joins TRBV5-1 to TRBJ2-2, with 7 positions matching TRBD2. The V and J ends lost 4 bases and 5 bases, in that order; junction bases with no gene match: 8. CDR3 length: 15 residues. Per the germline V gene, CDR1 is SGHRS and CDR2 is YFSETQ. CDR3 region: CASSPRAGDTGELFF. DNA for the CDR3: TGCGCCAGCAGCCCCAGGGCGGGAGATACCGGGGAGCTGTTTTTT.

CDR3 sequence (DNA): TGTGCCAGTAGTCCGCTGGGGGACAGGGGGCACGGAAACACTGAAGCTTTCTTT. Translation gives CASSPLGDRGHGNTEAFF. The chain carries TRBV19 and TRBJ1-1; 12 bases are shared with TRBD1. V gave up 5 bases and J gave up 2 bases; unmatched junction bases: 12. Germline V gene sequence: CDR1 LNHDA, CDR2 SQIVND (reference sequence). The CDR3 consists of 18 residues.

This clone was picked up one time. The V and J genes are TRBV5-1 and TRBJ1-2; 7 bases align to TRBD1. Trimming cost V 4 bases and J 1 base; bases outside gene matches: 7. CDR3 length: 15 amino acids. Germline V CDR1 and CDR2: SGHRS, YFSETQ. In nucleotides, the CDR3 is TGCGCCAGCAGCGTCAGGGGGACCCTTAACTATGGCTACACCTTC. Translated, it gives CASSVRGTLNYGYTF.

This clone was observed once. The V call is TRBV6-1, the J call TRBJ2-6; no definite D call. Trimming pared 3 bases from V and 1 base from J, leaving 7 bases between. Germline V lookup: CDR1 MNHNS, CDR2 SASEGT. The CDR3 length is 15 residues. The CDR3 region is CASSEVASGANVLTF. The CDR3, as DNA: TGTGCCAGCAGTGAGGTAGCATCTGGGGCCAACGTCCTGACTTTC.

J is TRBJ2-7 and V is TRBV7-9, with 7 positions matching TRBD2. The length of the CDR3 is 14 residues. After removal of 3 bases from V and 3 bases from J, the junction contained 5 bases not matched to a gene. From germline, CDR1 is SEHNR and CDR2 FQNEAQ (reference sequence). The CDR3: CASSFREAFYEQYF. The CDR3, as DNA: TGTGCCAGCAGCTTCCGGGAGGCGTTCTACGAGCAGTACTTC.

The CDR3 DNA reads as TGTGCCAGCAGTTACTCACAAGTTACCGGGGAGCTGTTTTTT. This sequence encodes CASSYSQVTGELFF. This rearrangement joins TRBV6-5 to TRBJ2-2; no clear D gene. The CDR3 has 14 amino acids. Per germline, CDR1 MNHEY and CDR2 SVGAGI. Trimming shortened V by 0 bases and J by 5 bases, and 7 bases separated the two germline ends.

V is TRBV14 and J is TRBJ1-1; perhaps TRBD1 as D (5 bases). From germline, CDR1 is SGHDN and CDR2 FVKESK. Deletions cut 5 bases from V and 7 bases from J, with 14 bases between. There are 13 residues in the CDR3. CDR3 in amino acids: CASSRGQMFEAFF. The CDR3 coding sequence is TGTGCCAGCAGCAGGGGTCAAATGTTTGAAGCTTTCTTT.

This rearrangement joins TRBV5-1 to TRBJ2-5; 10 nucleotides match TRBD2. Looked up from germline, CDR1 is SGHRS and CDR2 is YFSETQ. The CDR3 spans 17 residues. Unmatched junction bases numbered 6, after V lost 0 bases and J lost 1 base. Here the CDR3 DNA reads TGCGCCAGCAGCTTGGCCCTAGCGGGAGAGTCCCAAGAGACCCAGTACTTC. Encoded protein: CASSLALAGESQETQYF.

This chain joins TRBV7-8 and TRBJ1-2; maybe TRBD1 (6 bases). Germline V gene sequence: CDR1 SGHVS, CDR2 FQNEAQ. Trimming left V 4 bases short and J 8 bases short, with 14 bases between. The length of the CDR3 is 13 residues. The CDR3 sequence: CASSSDRSQGYTF. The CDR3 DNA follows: TGTGCCAGCAGCTCCGACAGGTCACAGGGCTACACCTTC.

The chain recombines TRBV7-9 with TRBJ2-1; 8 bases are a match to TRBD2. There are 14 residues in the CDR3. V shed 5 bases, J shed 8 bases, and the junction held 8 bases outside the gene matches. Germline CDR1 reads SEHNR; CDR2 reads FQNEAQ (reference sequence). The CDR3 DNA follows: TGTGCCAGCAGCCGGGCGGGGGGTACTGATGAGCAGTTCTTC. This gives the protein CASSRAGGTDEQFF.

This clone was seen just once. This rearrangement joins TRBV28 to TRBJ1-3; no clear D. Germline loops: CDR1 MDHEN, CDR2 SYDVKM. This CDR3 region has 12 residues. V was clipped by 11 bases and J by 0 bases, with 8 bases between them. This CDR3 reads CAGRSSGNTIYF. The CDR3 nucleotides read TGTGCCGGGAGGAGCTCTGGAAACACCATATATTTT.

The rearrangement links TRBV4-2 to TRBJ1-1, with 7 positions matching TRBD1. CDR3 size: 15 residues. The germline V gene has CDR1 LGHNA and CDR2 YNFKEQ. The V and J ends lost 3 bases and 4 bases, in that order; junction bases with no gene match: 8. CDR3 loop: CASSQAGGQITEAFF. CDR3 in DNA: TGTGCCAGCAGCCAGGCAGGGGGACAGATCACTGAAGCTTTCTTT.

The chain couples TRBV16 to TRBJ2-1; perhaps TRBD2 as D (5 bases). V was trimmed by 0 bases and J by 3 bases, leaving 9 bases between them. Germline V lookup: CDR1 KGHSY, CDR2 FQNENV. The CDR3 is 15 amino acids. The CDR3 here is CASSQSFDYYNEQFF. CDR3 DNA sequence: TGTGCCAGCAGCCAATCGTTTGACTACTACAATGAGCAGTTCTTC.

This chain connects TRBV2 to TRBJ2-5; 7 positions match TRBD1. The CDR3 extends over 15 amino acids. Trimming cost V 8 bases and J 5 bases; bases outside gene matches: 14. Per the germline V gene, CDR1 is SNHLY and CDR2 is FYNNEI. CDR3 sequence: CASQWGSGTAETQYF. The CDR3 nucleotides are TGTGCCAGCCAGTGGGGGTCCGGGACAGCCGAGACCCAGTACTTC.

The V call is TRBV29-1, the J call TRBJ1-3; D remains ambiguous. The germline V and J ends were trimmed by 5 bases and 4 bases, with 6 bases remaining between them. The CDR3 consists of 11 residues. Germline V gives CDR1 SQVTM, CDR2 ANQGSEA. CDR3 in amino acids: CSVNGGNTIYF. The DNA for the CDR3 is TGCAGCGTTAACGGGGGAAACACCATATATTTT.

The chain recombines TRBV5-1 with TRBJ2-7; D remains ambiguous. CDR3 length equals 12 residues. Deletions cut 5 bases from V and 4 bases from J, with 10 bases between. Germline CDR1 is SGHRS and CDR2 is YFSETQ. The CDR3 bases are TGCGCCAGCAGTCAGGATCAATACGAGCAGTACTTC. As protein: CASSQDQYEQYF.

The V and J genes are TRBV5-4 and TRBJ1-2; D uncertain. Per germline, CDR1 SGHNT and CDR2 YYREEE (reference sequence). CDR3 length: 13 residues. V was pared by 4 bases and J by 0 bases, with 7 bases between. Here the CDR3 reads CASSPRTNYGYTF. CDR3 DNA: TGTGCCAGCAGCCCGAGAACTAACTATGGCTACACCTTC.

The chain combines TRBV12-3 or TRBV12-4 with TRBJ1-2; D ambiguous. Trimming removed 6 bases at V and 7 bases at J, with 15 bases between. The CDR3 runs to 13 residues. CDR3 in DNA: TGTGCCAGCAGACCCGTCGGGGTTGGTGGCTACACCTTC. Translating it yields CASRPVGVGGYTF.

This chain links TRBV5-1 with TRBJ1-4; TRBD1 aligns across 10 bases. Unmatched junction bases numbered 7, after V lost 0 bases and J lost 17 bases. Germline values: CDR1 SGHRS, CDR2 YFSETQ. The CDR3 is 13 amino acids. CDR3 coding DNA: TGCGCCAGCAGCTTGGTGACAGGGGGCCAGGCCTTTTTT. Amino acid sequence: CASSLVTGGQAFF.

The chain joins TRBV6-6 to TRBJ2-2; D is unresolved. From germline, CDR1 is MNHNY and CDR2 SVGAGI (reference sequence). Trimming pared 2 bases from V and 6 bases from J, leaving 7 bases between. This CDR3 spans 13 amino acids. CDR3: CASSYREAGELFF. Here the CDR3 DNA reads TGTGCCAGCAGTTACCGAGAGGCCGGGGAGCTGTTTTTT.

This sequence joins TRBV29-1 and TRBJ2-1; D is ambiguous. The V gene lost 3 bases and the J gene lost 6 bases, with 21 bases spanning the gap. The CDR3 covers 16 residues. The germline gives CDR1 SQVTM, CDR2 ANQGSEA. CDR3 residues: CSVEAPEAARINEQFF. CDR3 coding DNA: TGCAGCGTTGAGGCCCCCGAGGCAGCCCGAATCAATGAGCAGTTCTTC.

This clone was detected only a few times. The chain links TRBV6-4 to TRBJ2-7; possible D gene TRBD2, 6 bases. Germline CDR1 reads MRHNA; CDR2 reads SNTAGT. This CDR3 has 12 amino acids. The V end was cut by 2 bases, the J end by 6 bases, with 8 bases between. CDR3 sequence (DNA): TGTGCCAGCAGTGACGCGGGACGCGAGCAGTACTTC. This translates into CASSDAGREQYF.

CDR3 amino acids: CATSRTDRNYGYTF. As DNA, the CDR3 is TGTGCCACCAGCAGGACGGACAGGAACTATGGCTACACCTTC. This chain joins TRBV15 and TRBJ1-2; 7 bases fit TRBD1. The germline CDR1 and CDR2 sequences are LNHNV and YYDKDF (reference sequence). The junction had 3 bases not matched to a gene; V was cut back by 3 bases and J by 2 bases. The length of the CDR3 is 14 residues.

The CDR3 DNA sequence: TGTGCCAGCTCACCGGAGGGCCTACGGGACTATAGAGAGCAGTTCTTC. Residues: CASSPEGLRDYREQFF. This chain joins TRBV18 and TRBJ2-1; 7 bases line up with TRBD2. CDR3 length: 16 residues. The V gene's germline CDR1 is KGHSH and CDR2 LQKENI. Trimming at V came to 3 bases and at J to 10 bases, leaving 15 bases not matched to a gene.

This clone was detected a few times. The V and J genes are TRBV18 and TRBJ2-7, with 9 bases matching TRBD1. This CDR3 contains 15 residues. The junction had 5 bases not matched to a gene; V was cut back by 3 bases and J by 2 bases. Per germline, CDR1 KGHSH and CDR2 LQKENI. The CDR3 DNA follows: TGTGCCAGCTCACCTGAGTACAGGGGGCCCTACGAGCAGTACTTC. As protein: CASSPEYRGPYEQYF.

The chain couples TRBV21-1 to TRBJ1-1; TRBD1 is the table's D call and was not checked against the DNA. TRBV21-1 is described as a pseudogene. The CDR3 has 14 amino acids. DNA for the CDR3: TGTGCCAGCATCGGACAGGGGATCAACACTGAAGCTTTCTTT. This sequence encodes CASIGQGINTEAFF.

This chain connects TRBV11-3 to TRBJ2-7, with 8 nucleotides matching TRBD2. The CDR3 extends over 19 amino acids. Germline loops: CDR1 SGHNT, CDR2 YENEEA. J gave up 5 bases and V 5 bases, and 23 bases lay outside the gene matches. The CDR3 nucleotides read TGTGCCAGCAGCCGAAGCGCTCGGGGGCGGCGGGAGGTCCTCCACGAGCAGTACTTC. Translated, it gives CASSRSARGRREVLHEQYF.

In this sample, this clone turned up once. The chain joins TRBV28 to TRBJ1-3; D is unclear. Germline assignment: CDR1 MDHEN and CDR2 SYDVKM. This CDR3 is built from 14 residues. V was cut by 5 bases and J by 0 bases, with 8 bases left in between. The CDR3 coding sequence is TGTGCCAGCAGTAGACGGAGCTCTGGAAACACCATATATTTT. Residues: CASSRRSSGNTIYF.

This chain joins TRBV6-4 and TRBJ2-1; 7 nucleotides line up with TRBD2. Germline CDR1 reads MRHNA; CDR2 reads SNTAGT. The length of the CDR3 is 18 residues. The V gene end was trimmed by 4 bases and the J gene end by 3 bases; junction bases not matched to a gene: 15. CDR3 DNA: TGTGCCAGCAGTGTAATGGCCCTAAGCGGGAATGGCTACAATGAGCAGTTCTTC. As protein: CASSVMALSGNGYNEQFF.